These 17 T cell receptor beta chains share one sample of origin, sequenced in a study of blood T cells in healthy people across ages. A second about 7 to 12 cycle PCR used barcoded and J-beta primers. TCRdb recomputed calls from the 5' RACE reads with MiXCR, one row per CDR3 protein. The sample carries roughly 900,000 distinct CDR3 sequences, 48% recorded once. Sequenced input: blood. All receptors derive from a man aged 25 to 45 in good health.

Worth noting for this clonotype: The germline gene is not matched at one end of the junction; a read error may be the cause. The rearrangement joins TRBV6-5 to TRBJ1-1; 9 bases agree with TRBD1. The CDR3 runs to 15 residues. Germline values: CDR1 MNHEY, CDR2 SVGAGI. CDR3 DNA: TGTGCCTGCAGTTACGGGACAGGGAGCAACACTGAAGCTTTCTTT. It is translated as CACSYGTGSNTEAFF.

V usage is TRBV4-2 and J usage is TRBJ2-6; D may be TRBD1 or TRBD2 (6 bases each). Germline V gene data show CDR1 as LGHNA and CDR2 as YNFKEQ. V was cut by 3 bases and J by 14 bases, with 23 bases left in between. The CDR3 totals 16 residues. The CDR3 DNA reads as TGTGCCAGCAGCCAGTTGGACGGGTCGGGGGCCGACCTCCTGACTTTC. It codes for CASSQLDGSGADLLTF.

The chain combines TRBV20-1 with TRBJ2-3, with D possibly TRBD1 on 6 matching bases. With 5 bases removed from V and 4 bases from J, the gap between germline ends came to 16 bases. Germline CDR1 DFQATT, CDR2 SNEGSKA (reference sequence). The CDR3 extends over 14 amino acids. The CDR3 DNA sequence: TGCAGTGCTGCCCTGGGACAATCGCCAGATACGCAGTATTTT. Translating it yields CSAALGQSPDTQYF.

CDR3 in DNA: TGTGCCAGCACTGTGGGGGCTACTGAAGCTTTCTTT. Translated, it gives CASTVGATEAFF. This chain joins TRBV6-2 or TRBV6-3 and TRBJ1-1, with a tentative D call TRBD1 (6 bases). Germline CDR1 is MNHEY and CDR2 is SVGEGT. There are 12 residues in the CDR3. V lost 7 bases and J lost 5, with 11 bases in between.

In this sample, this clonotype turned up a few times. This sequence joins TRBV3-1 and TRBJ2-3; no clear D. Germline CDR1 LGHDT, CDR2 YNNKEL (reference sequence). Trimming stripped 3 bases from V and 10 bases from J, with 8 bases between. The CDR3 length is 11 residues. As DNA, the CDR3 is TGTGCCAGCAGCCACACATGGGCGCAGTATTTT. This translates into CASSHTWAQYF.

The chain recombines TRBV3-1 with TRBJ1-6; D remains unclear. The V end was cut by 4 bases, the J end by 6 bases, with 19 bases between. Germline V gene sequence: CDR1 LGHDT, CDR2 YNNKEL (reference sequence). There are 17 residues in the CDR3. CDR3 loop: CASSPRVTGTSNSPLHF. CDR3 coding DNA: TGTGCCAGCAGCCCCCGGGTGACCGGAACCAGTAATTCACCCCTCCACTTT.

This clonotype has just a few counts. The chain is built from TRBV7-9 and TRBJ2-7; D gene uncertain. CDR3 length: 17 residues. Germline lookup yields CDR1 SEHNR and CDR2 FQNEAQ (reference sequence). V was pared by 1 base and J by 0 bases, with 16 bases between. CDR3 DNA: TGTGCCAGCAGCTTAGTAGGTTTAAGGGATGTCTCCTACGAGCAGTACTTC. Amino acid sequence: CASSLVGLRDVSYEQYF.

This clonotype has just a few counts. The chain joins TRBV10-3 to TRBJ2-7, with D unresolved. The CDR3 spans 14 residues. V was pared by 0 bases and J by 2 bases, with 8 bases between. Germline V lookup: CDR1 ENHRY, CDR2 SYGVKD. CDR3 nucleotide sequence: TGTGCCATCAGTGAGTCCAGCCTGACCTACGAGCAGTACTTC. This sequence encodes CAISESSLTYEQYF.

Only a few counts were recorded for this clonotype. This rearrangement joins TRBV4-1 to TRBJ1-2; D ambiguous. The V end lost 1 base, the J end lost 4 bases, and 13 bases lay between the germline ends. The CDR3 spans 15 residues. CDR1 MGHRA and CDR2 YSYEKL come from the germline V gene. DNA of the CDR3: TGCGCCAGCAGCCAAGCGGGAAAGGAGGTCTATGGCTACACCTTC. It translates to CASSQAGKEVYGYTF.

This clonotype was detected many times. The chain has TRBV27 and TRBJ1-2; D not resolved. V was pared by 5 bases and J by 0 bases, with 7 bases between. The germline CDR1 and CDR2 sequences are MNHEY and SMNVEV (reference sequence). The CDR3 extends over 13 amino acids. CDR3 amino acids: CASSTTANYGYTF. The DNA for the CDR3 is TGTGCCAGCAGTACTACAGCTAACTATGGCTACACCTTC.

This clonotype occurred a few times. DNA for the CDR3: TGTGCCAGCAGGGAGACAGGGGTTTTTGAAAAACTGTTTTTT. Amino acid sequence: CASRETGVFEKLFF. The chain combines TRBV12-3 or TRBV12-4 with TRBJ1-4; 8 nucleotides line up with TRBD1. The CDR3 runs 14 residues. V gave up 6 bases and J gave up 7 bases; unmatched junction bases: 7.

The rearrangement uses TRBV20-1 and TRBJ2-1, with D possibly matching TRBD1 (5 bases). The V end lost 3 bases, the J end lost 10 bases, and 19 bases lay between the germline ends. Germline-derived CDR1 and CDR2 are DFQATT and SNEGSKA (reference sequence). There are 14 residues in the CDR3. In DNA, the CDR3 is TGCAGTGCTAGTAAGGGGCAGGGTTGCAACGAGCAGTTCTTC. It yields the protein CSASKGQGCNEQFF.

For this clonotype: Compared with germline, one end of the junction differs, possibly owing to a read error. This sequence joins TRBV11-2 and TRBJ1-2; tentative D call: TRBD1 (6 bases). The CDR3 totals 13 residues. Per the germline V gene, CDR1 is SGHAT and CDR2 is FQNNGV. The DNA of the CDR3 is TGTGCCAGCACCTTAGGGGGGATCTATGGCTACACCTTC. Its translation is CASTLGGIYGYTF.

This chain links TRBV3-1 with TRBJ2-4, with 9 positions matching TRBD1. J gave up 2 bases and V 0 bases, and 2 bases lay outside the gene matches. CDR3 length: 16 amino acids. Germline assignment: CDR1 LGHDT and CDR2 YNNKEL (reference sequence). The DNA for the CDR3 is TGTGCCAGCAGCCAAGAAGGGACAGGGACCAAAAACATTCAGTACTTC. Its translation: CASSQEGTGTKNIQYF.

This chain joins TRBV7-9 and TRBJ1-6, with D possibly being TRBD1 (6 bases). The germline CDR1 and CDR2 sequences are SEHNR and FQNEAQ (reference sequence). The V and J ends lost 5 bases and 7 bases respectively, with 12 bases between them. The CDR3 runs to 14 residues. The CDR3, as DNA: TGTGCCAGCAGCGTAGGACAGAAGAATTCACCCCTCCACTTT. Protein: CASSVGQKNSPLHF.

The CDR3: CASMGQTQWTQYF. CDR3 DNA sequence: TGTGCCAGCATGGGTCAGACCCAGTGGACCCAGTACTTC. The chain recombines TRBV28 with TRBJ2-5, with no clear D. The CDR3 extends over 13 amino acids. Trimming took off 7 bases at V and 7 bases at J, with 16 bases between the two ends. Per the germline V gene, CDR1 is MDHEN and CDR2 is SYDVKM.

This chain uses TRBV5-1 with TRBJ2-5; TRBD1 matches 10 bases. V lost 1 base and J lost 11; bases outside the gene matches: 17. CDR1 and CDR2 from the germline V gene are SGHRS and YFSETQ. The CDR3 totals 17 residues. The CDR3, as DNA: TGCGCCAGCAGCTTGAGTACCGGACAGGGGGTTGGCAATGAGCAGTACTTC. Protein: CASSLSTGQGVGNEQYF.